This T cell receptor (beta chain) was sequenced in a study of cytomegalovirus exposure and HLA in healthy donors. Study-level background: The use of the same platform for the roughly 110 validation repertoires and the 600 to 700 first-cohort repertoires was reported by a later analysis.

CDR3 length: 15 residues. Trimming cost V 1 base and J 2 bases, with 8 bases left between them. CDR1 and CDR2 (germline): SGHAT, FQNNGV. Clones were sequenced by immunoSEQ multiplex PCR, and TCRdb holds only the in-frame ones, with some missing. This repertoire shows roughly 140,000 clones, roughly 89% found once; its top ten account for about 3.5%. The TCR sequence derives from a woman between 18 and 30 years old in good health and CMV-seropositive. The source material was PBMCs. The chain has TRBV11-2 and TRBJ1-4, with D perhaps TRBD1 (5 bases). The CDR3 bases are TGTGCCAGCAGCTTAGGTCAGGGCACTAATGAAAAACTGTTTTTT. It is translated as CASSLGQGTNEKLFF.